This is a list of T cell receptor beta chains from one sample in a study of shared clonotypes between healthy human individuals. TCRdb keeps only in-frame clones here, not all; method: immunoSEQ multiplex PCR. The sample holds 2 million to 2.5 million clones, roughly 95% seen once. Sequencing was performed on naive CD4+ T cells sorted from blood. The receptors stem from a man younger than 35 in good health. CDR3s include the opening cysteine and the closing phenylalanine or tryptophan. Each record gives: J gene, D gene, clone size, V gene, CDR3 protein, CDR3 DNA. The D gene is left open where the match is weak. Not every row has a clone size; where given, it reads once, few, many or a size class.

j_gene: TRBJ2-7
d_gene: TRBD1
abundance: .
v_gene: TRBV10-3
CDR3aa: CAIGTGGYEQYF
CDR3nt: TGTGCCATCGGGACAGGGGGTTACGAGCAGTACTTC

j_gene: TRBJ2-7
d_gene: TRBD2
abundance: .
v_gene: TRBV7-6
CDR3aa: CASSGTRRYEQYF
CDR3nt: TGTGCCAGCAGCGGGACTAGGCGCTACGAGCAGTACTTC

j_gene: TRBJ2-5
d_gene: .
abundance: .
v_gene: TRBV7-9
CDR3aa: CASSFGTLYQETQYF
CDR3nt: TGTGCCAGCAGCTTCGGGACACTCTACCAAGAGACCCAGTACTTC

j_gene: TRBJ1-1
d_gene: .
abundance: .
v_gene: TRBV18
CDR3aa: CASSPGPGGTEAFF
CDR3nt: TGTGCCAGCTCGCCGGGCCCGGGGGGGACTGAAGCTTTCTTT

j_gene: TRBJ2-7
d_gene: TRBD1
abundance: .
v_gene: TRBV18
CDR3aa: CASSTGGEQYF
CDR3nt: TGTGCCAGCTCAACAGGGGGCGAGCAGTACTTC

j_gene: TRBJ1-5
d_gene: .
abundance: .
v_gene: TRBV4-3
CDR3aa: CASSQDSGAQAQTQHF
CDR3nt: TGCGCCAGCAGCCAAGATTCCGGGGCTCAGGCTCAGACCCAGCATTTT

j_gene: TRBJ1-6
d_gene: .
abundance: .
v_gene: TRBV9
CDR3aa: CASSDPFGGDDNSPLHF
CDR3nt: TGTGCCAGCAGCGACCCCTTCGGGGGGGACGATAATTCACCCCTCCACTTT

j_gene: TRBJ2-7
d_gene: TRBD1
abundance: .
v_gene: TRBV5-1
CDR3aa: CASSLEGAGAYEQYF
CDR3nt: TGCGCCAGCAGCTTGGAGGGGGCAGGAGCCTACGAGCAGTACTTC

j_gene: TRBJ2-7
d_gene: .
abundance: .
v_gene: TRBV19
CDR3aa: CASSIQGGIYEQYF
CDR3nt: TGTGCCAGTAGTATACAGGGGGGGATATACGAGCAGTACTTC

j_gene: TRBJ2-7
d_gene: .
abundance: once
v_gene: TRBV29-1
CDR3aa: CSAKGGTNRYEQYF
CDR3nt: TGCAGCGCCAAGGGAGGAACAAATCGGTACGAGCAGTACTTC

j_gene: TRBJ2-7
d_gene: .
abundance: .
v_gene: TRBV7-9
CDR3aa: CASSSPGYEQYF
CDR3nt: TGTGCCAGCAGCTCCCCAGGTTACGAGCAGTACTTC

j_gene: TRBJ1-6
d_gene: TRBD1
abundance: few
v_gene: TRBV30
CDR3aa: CAWRGTGESPLHF
CDR3nt: TGTGCCTGGAGGGGGACAGGGGAATCACCCCTCCACTTT

j_gene: TRBJ2-7
d_gene: .
abundance: .
v_gene: TRBV6-6
CDR3aa: CASSYSPPGHPSLYF
CDR3nt: TGTGCCAGCAGTTACTCCCCCCCGGGCCATCCGAGTTTGTACTTC

j_gene: TRBJ1-1
d_gene: TRBD1
abundance: .
v_gene: TRBV11-2
CDR3aa: CASSPRQGFAPEAFF
CDR3nt: TGTGCCAGCAGCCCTCGACAGGGATTTGCCCCTGAAGCTTTCTTT

j_gene: TRBJ2-7
d_gene: TRBD1
abundance: .
v_gene: TRBV11-2
CDR3aa: CASSPNDWGQGGSYEQYF
CDR3nt: TGTGCCAGCAGCCCGAATGATTGGGGACAGGGCGGGTCCTACGAGCAGTACTTC

j_gene: TRBJ1-6
d_gene: TRBD1
abundance: .
v_gene: TRBV2
CDR3aa: CASSEDRGRYNSPLHF
CDR3nt: TGTGCCAGCAGTGAGGACAGGGGAAGATATAATTCACCCCTCCACTTT

j_gene: TRBJ2-5
d_gene: TRBD2
abundance: once
v_gene: TRBV5-4
CDR3aa: CASSPPGGRQETQYF
CDR3nt: TGTGCCAGCAGCCCACCCGGGGGGAGGCAAGAGACCCAGTACTTC

j_gene: TRBJ2-7
d_gene: .
abundance: .
v_gene: TRBV27
CDR3aa: CASSLNRVYEQYF
CDR3nt: TGTGCCAGCAGTCTCAACCGTGTGTACGAGCAGTACTTC

j_gene: TRBJ2-2
d_gene: .
abundance: .
v_gene: TRBV9
CDR3aa: CASSVGANTGELFF
CDR3nt: TGTGCCAGCAGCGTAGGAGCGAACACCGGGGAGCTGTTTTTT

j_gene: TRBJ1-1
d_gene: .
abundance: .
v_gene: TRBV28
CDR3aa: CASSLRGRTEAFF
CDR3nt: TGTGCCAGCAGTTTACGGGGTAGGACTGAAGCTTTCTTT

j_gene: TRBJ1-1
d_gene: .
abundance: .
v_gene: TRBV27
CDR3aa: CASSTIRQKSKMNTEAFF
CDR3nt: TGTGCCAGCAGCACTATTCGACAGAAGAGTAAGATGAACACTGAAGCTTTCTTT

j_gene: TRBJ2-1
d_gene: TRBD2
abundance: .
v_gene: TRBV5-6
CDR3aa: CASSSGVSGSSYNEQFF
CDR3nt: TGTGCCAGCAGCTCTGGCGTTAGCGGGAGCTCCTACAATGAGCAGTTCTTC

j_gene: TRBJ1-6
d_gene: .
abundance: .
v_gene: TRBV30
CDR3aa: CAWSGQVTSPLHF
CDR3nt: TGTGCCTGGAGTGGACAGGTCACTTCACCCCTCCACTTT

j_gene: TRBJ2-1
d_gene: .
abundance: .
v_gene: TRBV18
CDR3aa: CASSSSTGEVNEQFF
CDR3nt: TGTGCCAGCTCATCCTCCACAGGGGAGGTAAATGAGCAGTTCTTC

j_gene: TRBJ2-1
d_gene: .
abundance: .
v_gene: TRBV7-6
CDR3aa: CASSNAAGNEQFF
CDR3nt: TGTGCCAGCAGCAACGCGGCGGGGAATGAGCAGTTCTTC

j_gene: TRBJ2-7
d_gene: TRBD1
abundance: .
v_gene: TRBV27
CDR3aa: CASRPDRVGREQYF
CDR3nt: TGTGCCAGCAGACCGGACAGGGTCGGTCGCGAGCAGTACTTC

j_gene: TRBJ2-2
d_gene: .
abundance: .
v_gene: TRBV28
CDR3aa: CASSSTGTDLGELFF
CDR3nt: TGTGCCAGCAGCAGTACCGGGACCGACCTCGGGGAGCTGTTTTTT

j_gene: TRBJ1-1
d_gene: .
abundance: few
v_gene: TRBV6-4
CDR3aa: CASSVVANTEAFF
CDR3nt: TGTGCCAGCAGTGTGGTAGCGAACACTGAAGCTTTCTTT

j_gene: TRBJ2-1
d_gene: TRBD2
abundance: .
v_gene: TRBV9
CDR3aa: CASSSRTSGGNEQFF
CDR3nt: TGTGCCAGCAGCTCTAGGACTAGCGGGGGCAATGAGCAGTTCTTC

j_gene: TRBJ2-6
d_gene: TRBD1
abundance: once
v_gene: TRBV5-1
CDR3aa: CASSLAGTGRAGANVLTF
CDR3nt: TGCGCCAGCAGCTTGGCCGGGACAGGGAGGGCTGGGGCCAACGTCCTGACTTTC